The rows below give T cell receptor beta chains drawn from one sample of a study of CXCR3-negative and CXCR3-positive naive CD8 T cells. TCRdb processed the 5' RACE reads again and assigns one entry to each CDR3 protein, with no DNA. The listing contains 6,500 to 7,500 distinct CDR3 sequences. Sequenced input: naive CXCR3- CD8+ T cells from blood. The source of these receptors is a human donor in good health. Some clones in this sample may be carry-over from other donors' samples. Both conserved end residues are part of each CDR3. The order of the fields is V gene, clone size, J gene, CDR3 protein. Clone size, where shown, is once, few, many, or a class for clones that have expanded.

V: TRBV7-9; size: medium-sized; J: TRBJ2-4; CDR3: CASSSFRELAKNIQYF
V: TRBV29-1; size: .; J: TRBJ1-5; CDR3: CSVVTYGAGQPQHF
V: TRBV12-3/TRBV12-4; size: medium-sized; J: TRBJ2-4; CDR3: CASSPPRPKNIQYF
V: TRBV29-1; size: .; J: TRBJ1-3; CDR3: CSVLGGSGNTIYF
V: TRBV28; size: medium-sized; J: TRBJ2-1; CDR3: CASSSPGQGSYNEQFF
V: TRBV29-1; size: .; J: TRBJ2-7; CDR3: CSVEVAGDNSYEQYF
V: TRBV29-1; size: .; J: TRBJ2-3; CDR3: CSVDRTSGTDTQYF
V: TRBV27; size: medium-sized; J: TRBJ2-7; CDR3: CASSLSGTAYEQYF
V: TRBV29-1; size: .; J: TRBJ2-7; CDR3: CSVQGNYEQYF
V: TRBV29-1; size: .; J: TRBJ2-7; CDR3: CSVEHLYEQYF
V: TRBV20-1; size: medium-sized; J: TRBJ1-1; CDR3: CSARDLPGSNTEAFF
V: TRBV29-1; size: .; J: TRBJ2-3; CDR3: CSANLGSTDMQYF
V: TRBV5-1; size: .; J: TRBJ2-3; CDR3: CASSLVSAGTDTQYF
V: TRBV4-1; size: .; J: TRBJ1-2; CDR3: CASSPRQGSNYGYTF
V: TRBV6-5; size: medium-sized; J: TRBJ2-3; CDR3: CASSQIGEDTQYF
V: TRBV5-1; size: medium-sized; J: TRBJ2-1; CDR3: CASSLDGSSYNEQFF
V: TRBV3-1; size: .; J: TRBJ2-3; CDR3: CASSQDLGTVETQYF
V: TRBV21-1; size: medium-sized; J: TRBJ1-2; CDR3: CASSSRTNGYTF
V: TRBV29-1; size: .; J: TRBJ2-7; CDR3: CSVELVSGAYEQYF
V: TRBV29-1; size: .; J: TRBJ1-1; CDR3: CSVEQGPEAFF
V: TRBV11-1; size: .; J: TRBJ2-1; CDR3: CASSFGDNEQFF
V: TRBV29-1; size: .; J: TRBJ1-2; CDR3: CSVEKTTLTSGYTF
V: TRBV29-1; size: .; J: TRBJ2-3; CDR3: CSVDDGTRSTDTQYF
V: TRBV20-1; size: medium-sized; J: TRBJ1-5; CDR3: CSARAANQPQHF
V: TRBV3-1; size: .; J: TRBJ2-3; CDR3: CASSQEDRTGTDTQYF
V: TRBV28; size: .; J: TRBJ2-7; CDR3: CASSRYETSGLYEQYF
V: TRBV5-1; size: .; J: TRBJ2-7; CDR3: CASSPGSLYEQYF
V: TRBV6-5; size: medium-sized; J: TRBJ2-7; CDR3: CASSSVGSLSYEQYF
V: TRBV5-6; size: medium-sized; J: TRBJ2-7; CDR3: CASSFWSGYHEQYF
V: TRBV12-3/TRBV12-4; size: .; J: TRBJ2-1; CDR3: CASRLLGNNTQFF
V: TRBV19; size: medium-sized; J: TRBJ2-3; CDR3: CASNPESTDTQYF
V: TRBV11-2; size: .; J: TRBJ2-3; CDR3: CASSSPRTSDTQYF
V: TRBV5-4; size: .; J: TRBJ2-6; CDR3: CASRDGSSGANVLTF
V: TRBV6-2/TRBV6-3; size: .; J: TRBJ2-7; CDR3: CASNTGTAFYEQYF
V: TRBV11-2; size: .; J: TRBJ2-3; CDR3: CASSFGGPLYGTQYF
V: TRBV20-1; size: medium-sized; J: TRBJ1-5; CDR3: CSAGDRYLSNQPQHF
V: TRBV7-8; size: medium-sized; J: TRBJ1-2; CDR3: CASSLGLLAENYGYTF
V: TRBV28; size: .; J: TRBJ2-7; CDR3: CASSGLAGPYEQYF
V: TRBV7-2; size: .; J: TRBJ2-3; CDR3: CASSFRGRETDTQYF
V: TRBV10-3; size: .; J: TRBJ2-7; CDR3: CAIGEGEAAGGYEQYF
V: TRBV6-5; size: medium-sized; J: TRBJ2-3; CDR3: CASSYPWDTQYF
V: TRBV29-1; size: medium-sized; J: TRBJ2-2; CDR3: CSVGTGDTGELFF
V: TRBV7-9; size: .; J: TRBJ2-7; CDR3: CASSLVPSGFSYEQYF
V: TRBV6-2/TRBV6-3; size: .; J: TRBJ2-7; CDR3: CASSYRLAGASQEGEQYF
V: TRBV20-1; size: .; J: TRBJ2-7; CDR3: CSASGTVTYEQYF
V: TRBV7-8; size: .; J: TRBJ2-7; CDR3: CASSSTGVGEQYF
V: TRBV12-2; size: .; J: TRBJ2-1; CDR3: CASRLGDRGASSYNEQFF
V: TRBV28; size: .; J: TRBJ1-1; CDR3: CASSPPRTEAFF
V: TRBV12-5; size: medium-sized; J: TRBJ2-1; CDR3: CASGLGRANEQFF
V: TRBV4-1; size: .; J: TRBJ2-7; CDR3: CASSHSTSGYEQYF
V: TRBV12-3/TRBV12-4; size: .; J: TRBJ2-7; CDR3: CASSRAGGGLSYEQYF
V: TRBV7-4; size: .; J: TRBJ2-7; CDR3: CASSLVAVDRYF
V: TRBV12-3/TRBV12-4; size: .; J: TRBJ2-3; CDR3: CASTRGTGLQDTQYF
V: TRBV7-3; size: .; J: TRBJ2-5; CDR3: CASSLRGWQEETQYF
V: TRBV10-2; size: .; J: TRBJ2-7; CDR3: CASSVQNQYEQYF
V: TRBV29-1; size: .; J: TRBJ2-3; CDR3: CSVEAPRQGYTDTQYF
V: TRBV25-1; size: .; J: TRBJ2-5; CDR3: CARSSQGARETQYF